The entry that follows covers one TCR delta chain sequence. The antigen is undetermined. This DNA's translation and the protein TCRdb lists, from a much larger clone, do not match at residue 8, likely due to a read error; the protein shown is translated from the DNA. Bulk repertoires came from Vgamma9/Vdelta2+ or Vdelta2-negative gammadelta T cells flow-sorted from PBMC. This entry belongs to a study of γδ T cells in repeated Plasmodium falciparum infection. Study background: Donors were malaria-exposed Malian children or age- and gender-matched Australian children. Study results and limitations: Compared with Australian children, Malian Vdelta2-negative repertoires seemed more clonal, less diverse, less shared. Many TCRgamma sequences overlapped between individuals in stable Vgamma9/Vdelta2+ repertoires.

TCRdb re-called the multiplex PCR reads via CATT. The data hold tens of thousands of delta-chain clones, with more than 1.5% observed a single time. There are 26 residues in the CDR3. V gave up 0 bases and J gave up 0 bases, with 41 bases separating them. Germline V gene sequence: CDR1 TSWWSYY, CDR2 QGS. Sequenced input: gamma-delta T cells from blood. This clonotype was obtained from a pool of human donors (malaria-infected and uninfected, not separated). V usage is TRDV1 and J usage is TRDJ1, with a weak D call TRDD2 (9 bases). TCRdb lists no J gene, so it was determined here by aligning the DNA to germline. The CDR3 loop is CALGELAHSPSYIEGYAKQYTDKLIF. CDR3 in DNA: TGTGCTCTTGGGGAACTGGCCCATTCCCCTTCCTACATCGAGGGATACGCCAAACAGTACACCGATAAACTCATCTTT.